This T cell receptor beta chain derives from a study of regulatory T cells in long-lasting Graves disease. Study-level results: New patients shared 966 public clonotypes, and persistent patients shared more, with a few thousand.

With iRepertoire HTBI primers and Arm-PCR of CDR3 regions, TCR beta libraries were built. Per the original methods: Throughout the samples, researchers identified 60 to 70 TRBV and 12 to 15 TRBJ segments. TCRdb re-derived calls from the multiplex PCR reads in MiXCR, one entry per CDR3 protein. V and J calls and clone size were set by TCRdb, not the authors. The repertoire has some 400,000 distinct CDR3 sequences, about 15% of them found once; the top ten carry 16%. V lost 2 bases, J lost 0 bases, and 2 bases stayed unmatched. This CDR3 region has 15 residues. Germline values: CDR1 SGHTA, CDR2 FQGTGA. Time point reported: newly diagnosed GD, antithyroid drugs for less than 3 months. Following extraction of RNA from PBMCs, that RNA was used to make the TCR library. This clonotype was counted at least ten times. Its target is unknown. These data also featured in a second study, about T cells in Graves' hyperthyroidism and ophthalmopathy. That work adds: Orbital computed tomography and thyroid ultrasound, together with serum TRAb and thyroxine and clinical symptoms, were used for diagnoses.

V is TRBV7-3 and J is TRBJ2-7, with 9 bases fitting TRBD2. This receptor was identified in a woman in her twenties or thirties with Graves disease. This sample comprised peripheral blood mononuclear cells (PBMCs), obtained at new diagnosis, from a patient treated with antithyroid drugs. Written as DNA, the CDR3 is TGTGCCAGCAGCTTAGCGGGAGGGCCCTCCTACGAGCAGTACTTC. Translated, it gives CASSLAGGPSYEQYF. Looking up the rest from reference TRBV7-3 and TRBJ2-7 gives the full variable domain: GAGVSQTPSNKVTEKGKYVELRCDPISGHTALYWYRQSLGQGPEFLIYFQGTGAADDSGLPNDRFFAVRPEGSVSTLKIQRTERGDSAVYLCASSLAGGPSYEQYFGPGTRLTVT.